The 23 T cell receptor beta chains below all came from one sample that was sequenced in a study of T-cell memory formation after mild COVID-19 (dated by TCRdb to the early 2020s). The library was produced with 5' RACE. Sequencing instrument: Illumina NovaSeq 6000. TCRdb itself trimmed the public reads at Q25 with fastp, ran MiXCR and retained productive beta chains. Each entry merges the rows of one CDR3 protein and shows their most common DNA and genes. For this sample there are roughly 130,000 distinct CDR3 sequences; over 15% appear just once. Jointly, the top ten make up about 5% of the sample. Source material: PBMCs or a T cell subset sorted from them (not recorded which). These receptors were taken from a man younger than 30 who had mild COVID-19 (a few samples of this study predate the infection). The sample titles of this study are shuffled in the database, so cell type and time point are left out; the donor was told from shared clones.

The CDR3 DNA is TGTGCCAGCAGCCTCCCCGCCGGGACAGGGGGCACCTTCACCTTC. It encodes CASSLPAGTGGTFTF. This sequence joins TRBV5-6 and TRBJ1-2, with 12 bases fitting TRBD1. The germline CDR1 and CDR2 sequences are SGHDT and YYEEEE. This CDR3 contains 15 residues. Trimming removed 4 bases from V and 13 bases from J; junction bases left unmatched: 14.

This clonotype was seen more than once but under ten times. The chain employs TRBV6-1 and TRBJ2-2; maybe TRBD1 (6 bases). V lost 4 bases, J lost 2 bases, and 11 bases lay in between. Germline lookup yields CDR1 MNHNS and CDR2 SASEGT. This CDR3 contains 15 residues. The CDR3 coding sequence is TGTGCCAGCAGTGGGACAGCCTTTAACACCGGGGAGCTGTTTTTT. Translating gives CASSGTAFNTGELFF.

Here the CDR3 reads CASSLGQGASQPQHF. The CDR3 nucleotides read TGTGCCAGCAGCTTGGGACAGGGGGCTTCTCAGCCCCAGCATTTT. The chain employs TRBV7-9 and TRBJ1-5; 12 bases are shared with TRBD1. Germline V lookup: CDR1 SEHNR, CDR2 FQNEAQ (reference sequence). Germline trimming cut 3 bases from V and 6 bases from J; bases unmatched to any gene: 3. CDR3 length equals 15 residues.

This clonotype turned up a few times. The V call is TRBV7-9, the J call TRBJ2-2; D remains ambiguous. The germline V gene encodes CDR1 SEHNR and CDR2 FQNEAQ (reference sequence). The CDR3 totals 13 residues. Deletions cut 2 bases from V and 7 bases from J, with 8 bases between. The CDR3 here is CASSLPAVGELFF. The CDR3 region has the DNA TGTGCCAGCAGCTTACCCGCGGTCGGGGAGCTGTTTTTT.

This clonotype was seen a handful of times. The chain is built from TRBV18 and TRBJ2-2, with TRBD2 identical over 9 bases. CDR3 length equals 15 residues. Germline V gene data show CDR1 as KGHSH and CDR2 as LQKENI. V shed 4 bases and J 6 bases; nucleotides not matched to a gene: 6. In nucleotides, the CDR3 is TGTGCCAGCTCACGGACGGGACTAGCTCCCGGGGAGCTGTTTTTT. Its translation: CASSRTGLAPGELFF.

The rearrangement uses TRBV12-3 or TRBV12-4 and TRBJ2-3, with TRBD1 matching over 9 bases. J was trimmed by 2 bases and V by 3 bases; bases with no gene match: 6. The CDR3 has 16 residues. CDR3 nucleotides: TGTGCCAGCAGTTTTCTGGGACAGGGATTCACAGATACGCAGTATTTT. Translated, it gives CASSFLGQGFTDTQYF.

This clonotype was seen a handful of times. The chain combines TRBV5-1 with TRBJ1-1; D might be TRBD1 (5 bases). This CDR3 has 15 residues. Between the trimmed V and J ends, which lost 4 bases and 4 bases, there was a span of 17 bases. The germline gives CDR1 SGHRS, CDR2 YFSETQ. This chain's CDR3 is CASSLEGRRGTEAFF. CDR3 nucleotides: TGCGCCAGCAGCCTAGAGGGGAGGAGGGGCACTGAAGCTTTCTTT.

The chain has TRBV5-8 and TRBJ1-1, with D hard to call. V was clipped by 0 bases and J by 1 base, with 7 bases between them. There are 14 residues in the CDR3. The germline V gene encodes CDR1 SGHTS and CDR2 YDEGEE. CDR3 sequence reads: CASSLEPGNTEAFF. CDR3 DNA sequence: TGTGCCAGCAGCTTGGAGCCCGGGAACACTGAAGCTTTCTTT.

This clonotype came up a few times. The rearrangement links TRBV12-3 or TRBV12-4 to TRBJ1-1, with D maybe TRBD1 (6 bases). Trimming shortened V by 1 base and J by 1 base, and 10 bases separated the two germline ends. The CDR3 is 15 amino acids. The CDR3 region is CASSLGTAKNTEAFF. The CDR3 DNA sequence: TGTGCCAGCAGTTTAGGGACAGCTAAGAACACTGAAGCTTTCTTT.

This clonotype was counted only a few times. V and J are TRBV6-5 and TRBJ2-5; 9 bases line up with TRBD2. V gave up 6 bases and J gave up 7 bases; unmatched junction bases: 9. The CDR3 consists of 14 residues. Germline V gene lookup returns CDR1 MNHEY and CDR2 SVGAGI. The CDR3 sequence is CASSPGLAHRTQYF. The CDR3, as DNA: TGTGCCAGCAGCCCGGGACTAGCCCACCGGACCCAGTACTTC.

This clonotype was counted a few times. This rearrangement joins TRBV6-1 to TRBJ1-5, with D possibly being TRBD1 (6 bases). Germline V CDR1 and CDR2: MNHNS, SASEGT. V was trimmed by 2 bases and J by 7 bases, leaving 9 bases between them. The CDR3 is 13 residues long. CDR3 residues: CASSERGGQPQHF. In DNA, the CDR3 is TGTGCCAGCAGTGAAAGGGGGGGCCAGCCCCAGCATTTT.

This clonotype has only a few counts. The V and J genes are TRBV7-2 and TRBJ1-2; D is perhaps TRBD1 (6 bases). The V end lost 5 bases, the J end lost 4 bases, and 11 bases lay between the germline ends. This CDR3 has 13 residues. CDR1 SGHTA and CDR2 FQGNSA come from the germline V gene. CDR3 region: CASSPQGIYGYTF. For the CDR3, the DNA is TGTGCCAGCAGCCCACAGGGTATCTATGGCTACACCTTC.

This clonotype has just one count. The rearrangement links TRBV28 to TRBJ1-3; 7 bases agree with TRBD1. The CDR3 totals 15 residues. J gave up 3 bases and V 4 bases, and 6 bases lay outside the gene matches. Germline V lookup: CDR1 MDHEN, CDR2 SYDVKM. The CDR3 nucleotides read TGTGCCAGCAGTTATGCAGGGGGTTTTGGAAACACCATATATTTT. Translated, it gives CASSYAGGFGNTIYF. Complete variable domain (other parts from reference TRBV28 and TRBJ1-3): DVKVTQSSRYLVKRTGEKVFLECVQDMDHENMFWYRQDPGLGLRLIYFSYDVKMKEKGDIPEGYSVSREKKERFSLILESASTNQTSMYLCASSYAGGFGNTIYFGEGSWLTVV.

This clonotype was observed many times. Because it lacks the conserved phenylalanine or tryptophan at the end, this CDR3 is likely a read error. Because the CDR3's place on the DNA is in doubt, the DNA is left out and the CDR3 is given as listed by TCRdb. The chain links TRBV5-5 to TRBJ1-2. The CDR3 extends over 11 residues, inclusive of both ends. Germline V lookup: CDR1 SGHKS, CDR2 YYEKEE (reference sequence). CDR3: CASSLAATVVV.

In this sample, this clonotype turned up a few times. The rearrangement links TRBV5-1 to TRBJ2-7, with TRBD2 matching over 8 bases. The ends lost 0 bases at V and 5 bases at J; junction bases unmatched: 7. CDR3 length equals 15 residues. From germline, CDR1 is SGHRS and CDR2 YFSETQ. DNA for the CDR3: TGCGCCAGCAGCTTGGGGAGCGGGGGTGCCCACGAGCAGTACGTC. Translating it yields CASSLGSGGAHEQYV.

This chain links TRBV5-1 with TRBJ2-5; 7 bases agree with TRBD1. Germline V CDR1 and CDR2: SGHRS, YFSETQ. CDR3 length: 13 residues. The J segment lost 5 bases and the V segment lost 4 bases, leaving 5 bases of the junction unmatched. This chain's CDR3 is CASSLQGSETQYF. CDR3 in DNA: TGCGCCAGCAGCCTACAGGGGTCGGAGACCCAGTACTTC.

This chain joins TRBV7-2 and TRBJ2-1; D uncertain. Germline assignment: CDR1 SGHTA and CDR2 FQGNSA. The ends were cut back, 1 base at V and 9 bases at J, with 7 bases in the middle. The CDR3 totals 12 residues. The CDR3 loop is CASSLGGSEQFF. The DNA for the CDR3 is TGTGCCAGCAGCTTAGGGGGAAGTGAGCAGTTCTTC.

In this sample, this clonotype turned up a few times. J is TRBJ1-2 and V is TRBV20-1; D uncertain. The V end lost 1 base, the J end lost 4 bases, and 10 bases lay between the germline ends. Germline lookup yields CDR1 DFQATT and CDR2 SNEGSKA (reference sequence). This CDR3 has 13 residues. CDR3 DNA sequence: TGCAGTGCTAGAGCGGGTAACGGCTATGGCTACACCTTC. Translated, it gives CSARAGNGYGYTF.

This clonotype showed up just a few times. The genes are TRBV4-3 and TRBJ2-3, with D unclear. CDR1 and CDR2 from the germline V gene are LGHNA and YSLEER. Trimming shortened V by 1 base and J by 2 bases, and 13 bases separated the two germline ends. The CDR3 has 16 amino acids. The DNA for the CDR3 is TGCGCCAGCAGCCAAGGCTCCGGCCCGGACACAGATACGCAGTATTTT. Residues: CASSQGSGPDTDTQYF.

The rearrangement links TRBV4-2 to TRBJ2-5; D unclear. The CDR3 is made up of 12 amino acids. The germline V gene has CDR1 LGHNA and CDR2 YNFKEQ. V gave up 0 bases and J gave up 6 bases, with 5 bases separating them. The CDR3 region is CASSQDRKTQYF. The CDR3 DNA is TGTGCCAGCAGCCAAGATAGGAAGACCCAGTACTTC.

V is TRBV4-3 and J is TRBJ1-2, with 10 positions matching TRBD1. Germline V gives CDR1 LGHNA, CDR2 YSLEER. With 5 bases clipped from V and 5 bases from J, the junction kept 11 bases outside the gene matches. The CDR3 covers 16 residues. Here the CDR3 reads CASSMSGTGEYYGYTF. CDR3 bases: TGCGCCAGCAGCATGTCCGGGACAGGGGAATATTATGGCTACACCTTC.

V usage is TRBV6-5 and J usage is TRBJ2-7, with D hard to call. This CDR3 is 14 amino acids long. Germline V CDR1 and CDR2: MNHEY, SVGAGI. Trimming removed 6 bases at V and 2 bases at J, with 14 bases between. As DNA, the CDR3 is TGTGCCAGCAGAGCCTCTCTAGGAACCTACGAGCAGTACTTC. Translated, it gives CASRASLGTYEQYF.

The chain uses TRBV29-1 and TRBJ2-1, with a possible D match to TRBD2 (6 bases). Germline CDR1 is SQVTM and CDR2 is ANQGSEA. CDR3 length: 12 residues. Deletions cut 7 bases from V and 8 bases from J, with 15 bases between. Written as DNA, the CDR3 is TGCAGCGGGTGGGGAAGCGGGTATGAGCAGTTCTTC. It yields the protein CSGWGSGYEQFF.